This entry concerns a single T cell receptor beta chain. These data belong to a study of blood T cell repertoires in COVID-19. The V end was cut by 5 bases, the J end by 0 bases, with 11 bases between. Germline V gives CDR1 SGHTA, CDR2 FQGNSA. The CDR3 contains 15 residues. TCRdb's table, derived via immunoSEQ multiplex PCR, lists solely in-frame clones and lacks some. The sample yields fewer than 350,000 clones, 85% seen once. The receptor's source is a woman aged 50 to 60 who had recovered from COVID-19. The sample taken for sequencing was PBMCs or T cells enriched from blood (not recorded which). The chain combines TRBV7-2 with TRBJ2-1; D is ambiguous. CDR3 DNA sequence: TGTGCCAGCAGCCCGCTTCTCGGCTCCTACAATGAGCAGTTCTTC. Its protein is CASSPLLGSYNEQFF. Supplemented by reference TRBV7-2 and TRBJ2-1, the full variable domain reads GAGVSQSPSNKVTEKGKDVELRCDPISGHTALYWYRQSLGQGLEFLIYFQGNSAPDKSGLPSDRFSAERTGGSVSTLTIQRTQQEDSAVYLCASSPLLGSYNEQFFGPGTRLTVL.